These 14 T cell receptor beta chains share one sample of origin, sequenced in a study of untreated major depressive disorder. Sequencing used immunoSEQ multiplex PCR; TCRdb keeps in-frame clones, though not all of them. The sample holds approximately 20,000 clones, 85% to 90% seen once. The sequencing sample was made of CD4+ T cells from PBMCs. The receptors come from a woman aged 30 to 39 in good health.

The rearrangement joins TRBV5-1 to TRBJ2-5; TRBD1 matches 8 bases. The CDR3 has 17 amino acids. Germline trimming cut 2 bases from V and 0 bases from J; bases unmatched to any gene: 9. CDR1 SGHRS and CDR2 YFSETQ come from the germline V gene. CDR3 in amino acids: CASSFYRGTGNQETQYF. The CDR3 DNA reads TGCGCCAGCAGCTTCTATCGAGGGACAGGAAACCAAGAGACCCAGTACTTC. The full variable domain, completed using reference TRBV5-1 and TRBJ2-5, is KAGVTQTPRYLIKTRGQQVTLSCSPISGHRSVSWYQQTPGQGLQFLFEYFSETQRNKGNFPGRFSGRQFSNSRSEMNVSTLELGDSALYLCASSFYRGTGNQETQYFGPGTRLLVL.

The chain recombines TRBV7-2 with TRBJ2-2; 13 bases match TRBD2. Germline V lookup: CDR1 SGHTA, CDR2 FQGNSA. The CDR3 spans 18 residues. The V segment lost 1 base and the J segment 6 bases; nucleotides outside the gene matches: 8. The CDR3 nucleotides are TGTGCCAGCAGCTTAGTCGCCACTAGCGGGAGGGCCTCCGGGGAGCTGTTTTTT. It codes for CASSLVATSGRASGELFF. Complete variable domain (other parts from reference TRBV7-2 and TRBJ2-2): GAGVSQSPSNKVTEKGKDVELRCDPISGHTALYWYRQSLGQGLEFLIYFQGNSAPDKSGLPSDRFSAERTGGSVSTLTIQRTQQEDSAVYLCASSLVATSGRASGELFFGEGSRLTVL.

The table lists this clone with a few counts. The genes are TRBV7-3 and TRBJ2-2; 15 bases are shared with TRBD2. The CDR3 is made up of 18 amino acids. The J segment lost 7 bases and the V segment lost 2 bases, leaving 8 bases of the junction unmatched. Germline V gives CDR1 SGHTA, CDR2 FQGTGA. DNA for the CDR3: TGTGCCAGCAGCTTAGGGACTAGCGGGAGGCGAATCGGCGGGGAGCTGTTTTTT. Protein sequence: CASSLGTSGRRIGGELFF.

Comment on this clone: One end of the junction does not line up with germline, which may come from a read error. The gene calls are TRBV18 and TRBJ2-1, with D tentatively TRBD1 (5 bases). The CDR3 spans 15 residues. The germline V gene encodes CDR1 KGHSH and CDR2 LQKENI. The CDR3 nucleotides are TGTGCCAGCTCACCACGGCAGGGCTCCGACAATGAGCAGTTCTTC. Residues: CASSPRQGSDNEQFF. The complete variable domain, with remaining parts taken from reference TRBV18 and TRBJ2-1, reads NAGVMQNPRHLVRRRGQEARLRCSPMKGHSHVYWYRQLPEEGLKFMVYLQKENIIDESGMPKERFSAEFPKEGPSILRIQQVVRGDSAAYFCASSPRQGSDNEQFFGPGTRLTVL.

The table lists this clone with a few counts. CDR3 DNA: TGCGCCAGCAGCTTGGGCACAGGGGGCAGTTATCAAGAGACCCAGTACTTC. Its translation is CASSLGTGGSYQETQYF. The chain combines TRBV5-1 with TRBJ2-5; TRBD1 agrees at 9 bases. CDR1 is SGHRS and CDR2 is YFSETQ in the germline V gene. The J segment lost 2 bases and the V segment lost 0 bases, leaving 8 bases of the junction unmatched. This CDR3 has 17 amino acids. The full variable domain, with the rest looked up from reference TRBV5-1 and TRBJ2-5, is KAGVTQTPRYLIKTRGQQVTLSCSPISGHRSVSWYQQTPGQGLQFLFEYFSETQRNKGNFPGRFSGRQFSNSRSEMNVSTLELGDSALYLCASSLGTGGSYQETQYFGPGTRLLVL.

This clone was observed once. This chain joins TRBV2 and TRBJ1-2; 9 nucleotides align to TRBD1. This CDR3 has 14 amino acids. With 9 bases clipped from V and 3 bases from J, the junction kept 8 bases outside the gene matches. CDR1 SNHLY and CDR2 FYNNEI come from the germline V gene. CDR3 coding DNA: TGTGCCAGTACGGACAGGGGAAGGGACTATGGCTACACCTTC. Protein product: CASTDRGRDYGYTF.

The rearrangement links TRBV5-1 to TRBJ1-6; D call uncertain. V shed 6 bases and J shed 8 bases, with 18 bases lying between them. This CDR3 has 15 amino acids. CDR1 and CDR2 (germline): SGHRS, YFSETQ. The CDR3 DNA sequence: TGCGCCAGCACCCCGGGAGAAGGGAGTTATTCACCCCTCCACTTT. Encoded protein: CASTPGEGSYSPLHF.

This sequence joins TRBV7-9 and TRBJ1-3; unclear D gene. Germline V lookup: CDR1 SEHNR, CDR2 FQNEAQ (reference sequence). Trimming took off 0 bases at V and 4 bases at J, with 7 bases between the two ends. This CDR3 is 14 amino acids long. The CDR3 protein is CASSLAAGGNTIYF. The CDR3 nucleotides read TGTGCCAGCAGCTTAGCGGCAGGCGGAAACACCATATATTTT. Together with reference TRBV7-9 and TRBJ1-3, the CDR3 gives the full variable domain: DTGVSQNPRHKITKRGQNVTFRCDPISEHNRLYWYRQTLGQGPEFLTYFQNEAQLEKSRLLSDRFSAERPKGSFSTLEIQRTEQGDSAMYLCASSLAAGGNTIYFGEGSWLTVV.

V is TRBV28 and J is TRBJ2-3, with D maybe TRBD1 (6 bases). V was shortened by 5 bases and J by 1 base, with 13 bases between the two germline ends. Germline values: CDR1 MDHEN, CDR2 SYDVKM. The CDR3 sequence is 15 residues long. This chain's CDR3 is CASSAWTEGTDTQYF. The CDR3 DNA is TGTGCCAGCAGTGCCTGGACAGAAGGCACAGATACGCAGTATTTT.

The V gene is TRBV18, the J gene TRBJ2-1, with 7 bases identical to TRBD2. The CDR3 extends over 15 amino acids. V lost 3 bases and J lost 5; bases outside the gene matches: 7. CDR1 and CDR2 from the germline V gene are KGHSH and LQKENI. The CDR3 sequence: CASSPGLADHNEQFF. Here the CDR3 DNA reads TGTGCCAGCTCACCGGGGCTAGCGGACCACAATGAGCAGTTCTTC.

The chain combines TRBV1 with TRBJ2-1; the table's TRBD2 call for D was not verified on the DNA. TRBV1 is tagged as a pseudogene. This CDR3 contains 16 residues. Here the CDR3 DNA reads TGCACCAGCAGCCAAGGGGCGGGAGGGCCTCGGAATGAGCAGTTCTTC. This gives the protein CTSSQGAGGPRNEQFF.

The J gene is TRBJ1-3, the V gene TRBV5-1, with D uncertain. Trimming took off 6 bases at V and 0 bases at J, with 10 bases between the two ends. The germline V gene encodes CDR1 SGHRS and CDR2 YFSETQ. CDR3 size: 14 residues. CDR3 in DNA: TGCGCCAGCACGGCAGGCCGCTCTGGAAACACCATATATTTT. It is translated as CASTAGRSGNTIYF.

The rearrangement uses TRBV2 and TRBJ2-1, with TRBD2 identical over 9 bases. The CDR3 loop spans 15 amino acids. V gave up 7 bases and J gave up 9 bases; unmatched junction bases: 13. Germline lookup yields CDR1 SNHLY and CDR2 FYNNEI. The CDR3 DNA reads as TGTGCCAGCAACGCGGGAGGGACTTCTGGGGGTGAGCAGTTCTTC. As protein: CASNAGGTSGGEQFF.

The V call is TRBV6-5, the J call TRBJ2-1; unclear D gene. The germline V and J ends were trimmed by 0 bases and 8 bases, with 5 bases remaining between them. The CDR3 is 12 amino acids. Germline V CDR1 and CDR2: MNHEY, SVGAGI. The CDR3 region is CASSYSGDEQFF. The DNA for the CDR3 is TGTGCCAGCAGTTACTCCGGAGATGAGCAGTTCTTC.